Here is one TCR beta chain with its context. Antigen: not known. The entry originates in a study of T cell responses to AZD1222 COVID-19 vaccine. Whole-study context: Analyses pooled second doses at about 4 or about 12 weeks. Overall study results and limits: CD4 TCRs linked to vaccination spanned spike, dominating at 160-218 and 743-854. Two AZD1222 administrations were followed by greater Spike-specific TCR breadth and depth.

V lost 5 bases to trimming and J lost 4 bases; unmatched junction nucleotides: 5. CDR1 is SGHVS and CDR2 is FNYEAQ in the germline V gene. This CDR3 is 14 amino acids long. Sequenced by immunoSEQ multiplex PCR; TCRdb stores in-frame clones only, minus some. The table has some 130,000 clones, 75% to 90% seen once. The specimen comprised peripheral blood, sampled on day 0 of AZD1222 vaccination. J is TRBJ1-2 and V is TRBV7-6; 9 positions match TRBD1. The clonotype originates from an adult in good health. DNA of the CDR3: TGTGCCAGCAGCCTCGGACAGGGGAGCTATGGCTACACCTTC. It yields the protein CASSLGQGSYGYTF.